This T cell receptor (beta chain) appears in the sequencing data of a study of cytomegalovirus exposure and HLA in healthy donors. Across the study: In an earlier analysis, 90 million to 120 million unique TCR beta sequences were found from 150 million to 200 million T cells.

Participants comprised healthy donors of bone marrow. Use of 60 Vbeta and 13 Jbeta primers characterized the PCR. Sequenced by immunoSEQ multiplex PCR; TCRdb stores in-frame clones only, minus some. In total, the table holds over 100,000 clones. Of note for this clone: Its antigen is not identified.

Study-wide points: Upon later analysis, TCR association rates were observed to vary by HLA locus, being highest for DRB1 and lowest for HLA-C. Most TCR sequences were rare, but some public TCRs occurred in many donors.

Per germline, CDR1 SGHTA and CDR2 FQGTGA. The ends were cut back, 4 bases at V and 15 bases at J, with 22 bases in the middle. There are 15 residues in the CDR3. V and J are TRBV7-3 and TRBJ2-6, with D possibly TRBD1 on 6 matching bases. This TCR was recovered from a middle-aged woman in good health and CMV-seropositive. Sequences were obtained from PBMCs. In nucleotides, the CDR3 is TGTGCCAGCAGCTCTTCGACAGGAAGACTAACGGACCTGACTTTC. Translated: CASSSSTGRLTDLTF.